Listed here are 25 T cell receptor beta chains from one sample, sequenced in a study of blood T cell repertoires in COVID-19. The assay was immunoSEQ multiplex PCR, and TCRdb's table has in-frame clones only and misses some. The sample contains under 300,000 clones, more than 75% of which appear only once. The specimen was PBMCs or T cells enriched from blood (not recorded which). All receptors derive from a woman aged 40 to 50 with acute COVID-19.

The CDR3 nucleotides read TGTGCCAGCTCACCAGGGGCAGGGGGCAGGGGCAATCAGCCCCAGCATTTT. This translates into CASSPGAGGRGNQPQHF. The chain combines TRBV18 with TRBJ1-5; 8 nucleotides match TRBD1. Germline-derived CDR1 and CDR2 are KGHSH and LQKENI. The CDR3 has 17 amino acids. With 2 bases clipped from V and 2 bases from J, the junction kept 8 bases outside the gene matches.

V usage is TRBV7-3 and J usage is TRBJ2-6; D is unresolved. In germline, CDR1 is SGHTA, CDR2 FQGTGA. The length of the CDR3 is 18 residues. The ends were cut back, 5 bases at V and 0 bases at J, with 17 bases in the middle. The CDR3: CASSPASTFSSGANVLTF. The CDR3 DNA reads as TGTGCCAGCAGCCCCGCGTCCACTTTCTCCTCTGGGGCCAACGTCCTGACTTTC.

This clone was observed a few times. V is TRBV27 and J is TRBJ1-2, with 8 nucleotides matching TRBD1. J lost 4 bases, V lost 6 bases, and 13 bases had no gene match. Germline CDR1 and CDR2: MNHEY and SMNVEV (reference sequence). The CDR3 extends over 16 amino acids. As DNA, the CDR3 is TGTGCCAGCAGCTCTTTACCCGGGACAGGAATCTATGGCTACACCTTC. Its translation: CASSSLPGTGIYGYTF.

This clone was recorded only once. The chain combines TRBV30 with TRBJ2-2, with D unclear. Germline V gene lookup returns CDR1 GTSNPN and CDR2 SVGIG (reference sequence). The CDR3 sequence is 15 residues long. Trimming left V 4 bases short and J 0 bases short, with 12 bases between. Here the CDR3 DNA reads TGTGCCTGGAAAGTGGTTGCAGCGAACACCGGGGAGCTGTTTTTT. It yields the protein CAWKVVAANTGELFF.

The chain links TRBV15 to TRBJ2-1; D is ambiguous. The CDR3 totals 16 residues. Germline V CDR1 and CDR2: LNHNV, YYDKDF (reference sequence). V dropped 3 bases and J dropped 0 bases, with 12 bases sitting between them. The CDR3 spells CATSSPTRSSYNEQFF. DNA of the CDR3: TGTGCCACCAGCAGCCCTACGCGAAGCTCCTACAATGAGCAGTTCTTC.

The CDR3 DNA sequence: TGTGCCTGGAGTGGTAGTCGTGAAGCTTTCTTT. Translation: CAWSGSREAFF. The chain joins TRBV30 to TRBJ1-1; D remains unclear. Trimming took 1 base from V and 7 from J, leaving 7 bases between them. The CDR3 is made up of 11 amino acids. The germline gives CDR1 GTSNPN, CDR2 SVGIG (reference sequence).

V gene TRBV27 combines with J gene TRBJ2-2, with 7 positions matching TRBD1. This CDR3 has 15 amino acids. CDR1 is MNHEY and CDR2 is SMNVEV in the germline V gene (reference sequence). V dropped 6 bases and J dropped 6; count of bases not matched to a gene: 10. The CDR3 region has the DNA TGTGCCAGCAGCCTCCGACAGGGAAGGCCCGGGGAGCTGTTTTTT. Protein sequence: CASSLRQGRPGELFF.

J is TRBJ1-4 and V is TRBV5-1; D may be TRBD1 (5 bases). Deletions cut 0 bases from V and 3 bases from J, with 6 bases between. The CDR3 has 14 amino acids. The germline V gene encodes CDR1 SGHRS and CDR2 YFSETQ. The CDR3 spells CASSLAGANEKLFF. CDR3 sequence (DNA): TGCGCCAGCAGCTTGGCGGGGGCTAATGAAAAACTGTTTTTT.

The chain is built from TRBV29-1 and TRBJ1-4, with 7 bases identical to TRBD1. V gave up 6 bases and J gave up 5 bases; unmatched junction bases: 6. In germline, CDR1 is SQVTM, CDR2 ANQGSEA. This CDR3 contains 13 residues. This CDR3 reads CSVSGTANEKLFF. CDR3 coding DNA: TGCAGCGTGTCCGGGACAGCAAATGAAAAACTGTTTTTT.

CDR3 sequence (DNA): TGTGCCAGCAGTTTTAGGGCGGGGGGCAATCAGCCCCAGCATTTT. This codes for CASSFRAGGNQPQHF. V gene TRBV28 combines with J gene TRBJ1-5, with a possible D match to TRBD1 (5 bases). Trimming pared 3 bases from V and 2 bases from J, leaving 11 bases between. Per the germline V gene, CDR1 is MDHEN and CDR2 is SYDVKM. This CDR3 has 15 amino acids.

The V call is TRBV5-4, the J call TRBJ2-7; weak D call: TRBD1 (6 bases). Germline assignment: CDR1 SGHNT and CDR2 YYREEE (reference sequence). This CDR3 region has 12 residues. Trimming removed 4 bases from V and 3 bases from J, with 8 bases in between. The CDR3 DNA reads as TGTGCCAGCAGCACGGACAGCTACGAGCAGTACTTC. Protein: CASSTDSYEQYF. Filled out from reference TRBV5-4 and TRBJ2-7, the complete variable domain reads ETGVTQSPTHLIKTRGQQVTLRCSSQSGHNTVSWYQQALGQGPQFIFQYYREEENGRGNFPPRFSGLQFPNYSSELNVNALELDDSALYLCASSTDSYEQYFGPGTRLTVT.

This clone was observed a single time. The rearrangement links TRBV29-1 to TRBJ2-7, with a tentative D call TRBD2 (6 bases). CDR1 and CDR2 from the germline V gene are SQVTM and ANQGSEA. The CDR3 has 12 residues. V lost 4 bases and J 7 bases, leaving 14 bases between the germline ends. The CDR3 DNA reads as TGCAGCGTTGCCTACGTGGCGGGAGAGCAGTACTTC. Translating gives CSVAYVAGEQYF.

This chain connects TRBV28 to TRBJ1-6; 8 bases agree with TRBD1. Losses at the gene ends were 6 bases for V and 8 bases for J; bases not matched to a gene: 9. The germline V gene encodes CDR1 MDHEN and CDR2 SYDVKM. The CDR3 totals 15 residues. The CDR3 region is CASRPPGGKYSPLHF. The CDR3 nucleotides are TGTGCCAGCAGACCTCCAGGGGGCAAGTATTCACCCCTCCACTTT.

The rearrangement joins TRBV18 to TRBJ2-2; D gene uncertain. Trimming pared 3 bases from V and 8 bases from J, leaving 10 bases between. CDR3 length: 13 amino acids. Germline V gene lookup returns CDR1 KGHSH and CDR2 LQKENI. This CDR3 is CASSPKTLGELFF. Written as DNA, the CDR3 is TGTGCCAGCTCACCTAAAACTCTGGGGGAGCTGTTTTTT.

V is TRBV5-1 and J is TRBJ2-2; possibly TRBD1 for D (5 bases). The V gene lost 0 bases and the J gene lost 6 bases, with 21 bases spanning the gap. The CDR3 spans 18 residues. Germline values: CDR1 SGHRS, CDR2 YFSETQ. CDR3 sequence (DNA): TGCGCCAGCAGCTTGGGGGCTGTAGGGGTTGGATCTTCCGGGGAGCTGTTTTTT. This sequence encodes CASSLGAVGVGSSGELFF.

The CDR3 is CASSYSGLSNTEAFF. The CDR3 DNA follows: TGTGCCAGCAGTTACTCGGGACTTTCGAACACTGAAGCTTTCTTT. This chain uses TRBV6-5 with TRBJ1-1; D is possibly TRBD1 (5 bases). The CDR3 has 15 amino acids. Germline loops: CDR1 MNHEY, CDR2 SVGAGI. The V end lost 0 bases, the J end lost 1 base, and 9 bases lay between the germline ends.

This chain connects TRBV19 to TRBJ2-5; D is uncertain. Trimming left V 8 bases short and J 4 bases short, with 14 bases between. In germline, CDR1 is LNHDA, CDR2 SQIVND (reference sequence). The CDR3 totals 13 residues. The CDR3 DNA follows: TGTGCCAGTTCTAGTCGGTCGGGAGAGACCCAGTACTTC. It yields the protein CASSSRSGETQYF.

The rearrangement uses TRBV28 and TRBJ1-5, with 7 nucleotides matching TRBD1. From germline, CDR1 is MDHEN and CDR2 SYDVKM. CDR3 length: 15 amino acids. The V and J ends lost 5 bases and 5 bases, in that order; junction bases with no gene match: 9. The CDR3 nucleotides read TGTGCCAGCAGTCCCCAGGGGGAGGCCCATCAGCCCCAGCATTTT. This encodes CASSPQGEAHQPQHF. The whole variable domain, filled in from reference TRBV28 and TRBJ1-5, reads DVKVTQSSRYLVKRTGEKVFLECVQDMDHENMFWYRQDPGLGLRLIYFSYDVKMKEKGDIPEGYSVSREKKERFSLILESASTNQTSMYLCASSPQGEAHQPQHFGDGTRLSIL.

This CDR3 reads CASSPLARAETQYF. The CDR3, as DNA: TGTGCCAGCAGCCCCTTGGCCAGGGCGGAGACCCAGTACTTC. The gene calls are TRBV7-2 and TRBJ2-5, with D possibly TRBD1 on 5 matching bases. This CDR3 contains 14 residues. Germline V gives CDR1 SGHTA, CDR2 FQGNSA. V was cut by 5 bases and J by 5 bases, with 15 bases left in between. Variable domain in full (rest from reference TRBV7-2 and TRBJ2-5): GAGVSQSPSNKVTEKGKDVELRCDPISGHTALYWYRQSLGQGLEFLIYFQGNSAPDKSGLPSDRFSAERTGGSVSTLTIQRTQQEDSAVYLCASSPLARAETQYFGPGTRLLVL.

This chain links TRBV10-3 with TRBJ2-1; 8 nucleotides align to TRBD2. The CDR3 has 14 amino acids. J gave up 9 bases and V 4 bases, and 8 bases lay outside the gene matches. Germline CDR1 ENHRY, CDR2 SYGVKD. The CDR3 bases are TGTGCCATCAGTGGGGGGACTAGAATTGGTGAGCAGTTCTTC. Translated, it gives CAISGGTRIGEQFF.

This chain uses TRBV6-2 or TRBV6-3 with TRBJ2-5; 11 bases line up with TRBD2. Germline V gene lookup returns CDR1 MNHEY and CDR2 SVGEGT. With V trimmed by 2 bases and J by 5 bases, 16 bases remained unmatched. The CDR3 covers 19 residues. CDR3: CASSYGPRTSGWMWETQYF. CDR3 nucleotide sequence: TGTGCCAGCAGTTACGGCCCCCGGACTAGCGGGTGGATGTGGGAGACCCAGTACTTC.

This clone was counted between two and nine times. The V call is TRBV2, the J call TRBJ2-5; D call uncertain. Trimming left V 4 bases short and J 0 bases short, with 18 bases between. This CDR3 has 17 residues. The germline gives CDR1 SNHLY, CDR2 FYNNEI. The CDR3: CASSGPSLLLDQETQYF. CDR3 bases: TGTGCCAGCAGTGGCCCGAGTCTCCTGCTCGACCAAGAGACCCAGTACTTC.

The chain carries TRBV9 and TRBJ1-6, with a tentative D call TRBD1 (5 bases). Trimming shortened V by 3 bases and J by 5 bases, and 12 bases separated the two germline ends. CDR3 length: 15 residues. Germline assignment: CDR1 SGDLS and CDR2 YYNGEE. The CDR3 sequence is CASSAHGADNSPLHF. DNA for the CDR3: TGTGCCAGCAGCGCCCATGGGGCGGATAATTCACCCCTCCACTTT. Full variable domain (missing parts from reference TRBV9 and TRBJ1-6): DSGVTQTPKHLITATGQRVTLRCSPRSGDLSVYWYQQSLDQGLQFLIQYYNGEERAKGNILERFSAQQFPDLHSELNLSSLELGDSALYFCASSAHGADNSPLHFGNGTRLTVT.

The chain joins TRBV28 to TRBJ1-5, with D unclear. Germline V gives CDR1 MDHEN, CDR2 SYDVKM. Trimming left V 4 bases short and J 4 bases short, with 14 bases between. The CDR3 extends over 15 amino acids. The CDR3 is CASSSPGSKNQPQHF. DNA of the CDR3: TGTGCCAGCAGTTCGCCGGGAAGCAAAAATCAGCCCCAGCATTTT.

The chain combines TRBV12-3 or TRBV12-4 with TRBJ1-6; no reliable D call. Trimming shortened V by 6 bases and J by 13 bases, and 10 bases separated the two germline ends. The CDR3 is made up of 11 amino acids. The CDR3 region has the DNA TGTGCCAGCAGAACCCGAGGGCCCCTCCACTTT. It translates to CASRTRGPLHF.